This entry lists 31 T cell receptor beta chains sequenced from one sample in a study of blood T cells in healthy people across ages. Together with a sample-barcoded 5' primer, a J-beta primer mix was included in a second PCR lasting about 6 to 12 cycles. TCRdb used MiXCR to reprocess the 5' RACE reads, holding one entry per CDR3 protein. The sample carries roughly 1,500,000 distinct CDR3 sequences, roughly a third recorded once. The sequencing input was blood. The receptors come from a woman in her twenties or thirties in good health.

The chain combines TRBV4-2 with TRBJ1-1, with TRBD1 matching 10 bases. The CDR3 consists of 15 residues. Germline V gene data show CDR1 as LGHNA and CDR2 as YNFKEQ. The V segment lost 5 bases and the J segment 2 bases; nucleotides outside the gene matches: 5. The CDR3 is CASSTPTGGNTEAFF. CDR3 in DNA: TGTGCCAGCAGCACTCCGACAGGGGGCAACACTGAAGCTTTCTTT.

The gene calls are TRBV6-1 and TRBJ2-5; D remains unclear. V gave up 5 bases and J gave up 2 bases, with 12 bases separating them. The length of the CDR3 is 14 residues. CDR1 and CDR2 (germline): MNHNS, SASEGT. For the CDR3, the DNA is TGTGCCAGCAGTCTTATCGAAGCGCAAGAGACCCAGTACTTC. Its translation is CASSLIEAQETQYF.

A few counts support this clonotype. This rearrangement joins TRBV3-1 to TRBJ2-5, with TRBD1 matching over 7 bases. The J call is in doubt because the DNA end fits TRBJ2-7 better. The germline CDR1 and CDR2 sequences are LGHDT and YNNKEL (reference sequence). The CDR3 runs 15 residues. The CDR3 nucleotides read TGTGCCAGCAGTATAGGAGAGACAGGGCTCAACGAGCAGTACTTC. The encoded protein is CASSIGETGLNEQYF.

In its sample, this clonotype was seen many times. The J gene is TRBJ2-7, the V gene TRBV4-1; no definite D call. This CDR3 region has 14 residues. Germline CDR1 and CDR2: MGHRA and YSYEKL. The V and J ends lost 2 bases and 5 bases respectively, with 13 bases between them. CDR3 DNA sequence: TGCGCCAGCAGCCAAAATGACCTGTCAGACGAGCAGTACTTC. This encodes CASSQNDLSDEQYF.

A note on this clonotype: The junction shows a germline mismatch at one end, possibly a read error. CDR3 protein: CSTRGPEMGIFDEQYF. Written as DNA, the CDR3 is TGCAGTACTAGAGGACCGGAGATGGGTATTTTCGACGAGCAGTACTTC. V is TRBV20-1 and J is TRBJ2-7, with D possibly being TRBD2 (5 bases). This CDR3 has 16 residues. Germline loops: CDR1 DFQATT, CDR2 SNEGSKA (reference sequence).

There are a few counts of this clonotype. The CDR3 bases are TGTGCCAGCAGCTTCAGGGGATACGGTGAAAAACTGTTTTTT. It codes for CASSFRGYGEKLFF. This chain uses TRBV5-6 with TRBJ1-4; a possible D gene is TRBD1 (6 bases). The CDR3 totals 14 residues. V was cut by 2 bases and J by 7 bases, with 12 bases left in between. Germline values: CDR1 SGHDT, CDR2 YYEEEE.

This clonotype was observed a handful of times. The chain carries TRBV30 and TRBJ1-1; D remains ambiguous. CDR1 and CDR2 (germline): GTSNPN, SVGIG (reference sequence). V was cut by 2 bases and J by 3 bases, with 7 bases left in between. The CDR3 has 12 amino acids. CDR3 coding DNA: TGTGCCTGGAGTCAGGACGACACTGAAGCTTTCTTT. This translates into CAWSQDDTEAFF.

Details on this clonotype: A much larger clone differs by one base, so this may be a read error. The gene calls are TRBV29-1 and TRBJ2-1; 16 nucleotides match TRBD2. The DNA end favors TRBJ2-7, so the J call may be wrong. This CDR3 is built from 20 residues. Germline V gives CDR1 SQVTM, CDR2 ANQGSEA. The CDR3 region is CSVESFGTSGRAMSYNEQYF. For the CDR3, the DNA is TGCAGCGTTGAGTCGTTTGGGACTAGCGGGAGGGCGATGTCCTACAATGAGCAGTACTTC.

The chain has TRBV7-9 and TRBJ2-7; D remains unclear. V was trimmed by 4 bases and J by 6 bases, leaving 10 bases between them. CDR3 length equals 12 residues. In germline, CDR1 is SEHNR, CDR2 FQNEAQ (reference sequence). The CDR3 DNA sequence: TGTGCCAGCAGCTACACAGCTCTCGAGCAGTACTTC. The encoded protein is CASSYTALEQYF.

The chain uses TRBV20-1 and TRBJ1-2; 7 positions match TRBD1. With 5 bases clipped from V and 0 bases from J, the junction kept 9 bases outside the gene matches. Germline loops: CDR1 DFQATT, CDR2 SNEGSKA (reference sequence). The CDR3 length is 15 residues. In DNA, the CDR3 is TGCAGTGCTCTCTCTGAGGACAGGCCTAACTATGGCTACACCTTC. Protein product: CSALSEDRPNYGYTF.

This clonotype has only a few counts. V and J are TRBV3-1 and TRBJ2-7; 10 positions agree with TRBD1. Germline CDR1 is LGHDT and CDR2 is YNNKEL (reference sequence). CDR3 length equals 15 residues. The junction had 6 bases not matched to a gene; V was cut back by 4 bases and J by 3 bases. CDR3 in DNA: TGTGCCAGCAGCCTGGGGACAGGGGACCTCTACGAGCAGTACTTC. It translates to CASSLGTGDLYEQYF.

Here the CDR3 reads CASSTRQGIIANQPQHF. In nucleotides, the CDR3 is TGCGCCAGCAGCACCCGACAGGGAATTATAGCCAATCAGCCCCAGCATTTT. The genes are TRBV5-1 and TRBJ1-5; 7 bases are shared with TRBD1. V was pared by 4 bases and J by 3 bases, with 13 bases of the junction left unmatched. Germline CDR1 is SGHRS and CDR2 is YFSETQ. The CDR3 covers 17 residues.

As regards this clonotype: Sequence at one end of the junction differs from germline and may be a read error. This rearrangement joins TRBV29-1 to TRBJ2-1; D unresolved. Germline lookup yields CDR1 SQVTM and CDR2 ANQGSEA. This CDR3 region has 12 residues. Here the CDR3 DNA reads TGCAGCTTTGATCCACGGTACAGTGAGCAGTTCTTC. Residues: CSFDPRYSEQFF.

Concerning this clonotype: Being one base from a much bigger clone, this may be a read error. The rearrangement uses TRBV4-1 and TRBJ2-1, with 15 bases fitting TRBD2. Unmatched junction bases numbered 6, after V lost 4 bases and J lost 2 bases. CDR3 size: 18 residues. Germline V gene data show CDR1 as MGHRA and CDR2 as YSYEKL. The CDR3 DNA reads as TGCGCCAGCAGCCCTGGACTAGCGGGGGGGAGCCCCTACAATGAGCAGTTCTTC. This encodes CASSPGLAGGSPYNEQFF.

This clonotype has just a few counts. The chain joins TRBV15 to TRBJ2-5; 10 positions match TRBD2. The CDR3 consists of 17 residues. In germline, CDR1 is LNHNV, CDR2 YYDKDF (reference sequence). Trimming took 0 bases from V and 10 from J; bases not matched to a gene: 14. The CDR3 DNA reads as TGTGCCACCAGCAGAGATCACTTCGGACTAGCGGAGGGGTTCCAGTACTTC. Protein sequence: CATSRDHFGLAEGFQYF.

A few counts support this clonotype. CDR3 protein: CSAPNTYNEQFF. In nucleotides, the CDR3 is TGCAGTGCGCCCAATACCTACAATGAGCAGTTCTTC. The V and J genes are TRBV20-1 and TRBJ2-1, with D unclear. The ends were cut back, 6 bases at V and 2 bases at J, with 8 bases in the middle. This CDR3 is built from 12 residues. Germline V lookup: CDR1 DFQATT, CDR2 SNEGSKA (reference sequence).

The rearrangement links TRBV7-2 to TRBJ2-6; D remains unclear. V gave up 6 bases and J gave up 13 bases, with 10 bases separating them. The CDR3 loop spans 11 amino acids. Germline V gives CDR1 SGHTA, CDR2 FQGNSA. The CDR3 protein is CASSSSWVLTF. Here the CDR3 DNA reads TGTGCCAGCAGTTCCTCCTGGGTCCTGACTTTC.

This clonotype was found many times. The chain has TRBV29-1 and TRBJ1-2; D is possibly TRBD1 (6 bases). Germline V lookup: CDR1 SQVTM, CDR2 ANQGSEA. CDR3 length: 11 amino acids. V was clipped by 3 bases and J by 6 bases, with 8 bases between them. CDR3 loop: CSVDQGHGYTF. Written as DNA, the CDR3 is TGCAGCGTTGACCAGGGGCATGGCTACACCTTC.

In DNA, the CDR3 is TGTGCCAGCAGTCTGGGACTAGACACCGGGGAGCTGTTTTTT. This sequence encodes CASSLGLDTGELFF. The genes are TRBV25-1 and TRBJ2-2; 8 nucleotides line up with TRBD2. The CDR3 sequence is 14 residues long. Germline trimming cut 5 bases from V and 3 bases from J; bases unmatched to any gene: 2. Germline V gene lookup returns CDR1 MGHDK and CDR2 SYGVNS.

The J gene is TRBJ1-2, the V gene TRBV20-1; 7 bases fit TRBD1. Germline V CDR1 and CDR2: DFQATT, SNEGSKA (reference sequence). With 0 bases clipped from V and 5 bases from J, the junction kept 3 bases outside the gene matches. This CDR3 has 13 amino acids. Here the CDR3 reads CSAREGQRYGYTF. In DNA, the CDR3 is TGCAGTGCTAGAGAGGGACAGAGATATGGCTACACCTTC.

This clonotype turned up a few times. The CDR3 DNA is TGTGCCAGCAGCCATCACCCGGGGACAGGGGCTGGGGCCAACGTCCTGACTTTC. Amino acid sequence: CASSHHPGTGAGANVLTF. The chain couples TRBV28 to TRBJ2-6, with 10 nucleotides matching TRBD1. From germline, CDR1 is MDHEN and CDR2 SYDVKM. With V trimmed by 6 bases and J by 2 bases, 10 bases remained unmatched. This CDR3 has 18 residues.

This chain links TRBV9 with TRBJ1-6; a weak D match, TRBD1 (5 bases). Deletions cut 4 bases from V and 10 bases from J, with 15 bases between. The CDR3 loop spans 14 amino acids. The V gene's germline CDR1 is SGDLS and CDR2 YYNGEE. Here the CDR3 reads CASSFRDVPSPLHF. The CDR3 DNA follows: TGTGCCAGCAGCTTCCGGGACGTCCCCTCACCCCTCCACTTT.

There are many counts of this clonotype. CDR3 in amino acids: CASSLVPTSMGNEQFF. As DNA, the CDR3 is TGTGCCAGCAGTCTGGTTCCTACATCCATGGGGAATGAGCAGTTCTTC. The J gene is TRBJ2-1, the V gene TRBV12-3 or TRBV12-4; D remains ambiguous. V lost 5 bases to trimming and J lost 7 bases, with 21 bases between them. The CDR3 has 16 amino acids.

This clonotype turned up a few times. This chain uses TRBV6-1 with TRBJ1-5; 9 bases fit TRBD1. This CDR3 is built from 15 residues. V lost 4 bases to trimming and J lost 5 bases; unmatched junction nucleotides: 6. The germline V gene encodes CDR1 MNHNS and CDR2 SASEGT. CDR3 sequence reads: CASSGGQGNYQPQHF. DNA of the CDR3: TGTGCCAGCAGTGGGGGACAGGGAAACTATCAGCCCCAGCATTTT.

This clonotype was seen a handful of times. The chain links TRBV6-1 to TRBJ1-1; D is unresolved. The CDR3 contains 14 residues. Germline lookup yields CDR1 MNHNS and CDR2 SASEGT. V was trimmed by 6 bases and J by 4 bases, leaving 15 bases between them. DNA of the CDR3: TGTGCCAGCAGGTCCAAAGGTCAAGGCACTGAAGCTTTCTTT. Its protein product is CASRSKGQGTEAFF.

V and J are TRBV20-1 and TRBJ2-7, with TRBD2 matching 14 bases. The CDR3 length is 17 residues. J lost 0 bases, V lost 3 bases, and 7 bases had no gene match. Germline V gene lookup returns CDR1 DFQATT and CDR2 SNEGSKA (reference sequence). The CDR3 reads CSARGLAGAPSSYEQYF. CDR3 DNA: TGCAGTGCTAGGGGACTAGCGGGAGCCCCCTCCTCCTACGAGCAGTACTTC.

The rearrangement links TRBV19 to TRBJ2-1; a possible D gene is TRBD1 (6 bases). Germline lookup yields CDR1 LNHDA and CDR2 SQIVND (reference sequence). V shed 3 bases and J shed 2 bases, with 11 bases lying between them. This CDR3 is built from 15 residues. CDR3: CASSIGQYPYNEQFF. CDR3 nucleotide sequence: TGTGCCAGTAGTATTGGACAGTACCCCTACAATGAGCAGTTCTTC.

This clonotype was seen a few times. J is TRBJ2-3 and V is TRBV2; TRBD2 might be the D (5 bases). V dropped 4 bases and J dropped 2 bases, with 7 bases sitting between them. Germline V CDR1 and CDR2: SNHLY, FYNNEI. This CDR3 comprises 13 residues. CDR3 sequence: CASSVEDTDTQYF. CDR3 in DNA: TGTGCCAGCAGTGTGGAGGACACAGATACGCAGTATTTT.

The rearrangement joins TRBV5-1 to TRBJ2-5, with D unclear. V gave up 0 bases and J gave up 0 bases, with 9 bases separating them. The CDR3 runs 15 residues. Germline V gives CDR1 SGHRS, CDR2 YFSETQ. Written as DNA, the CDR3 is TGCGCCAGCAGCTTGGAGGGCAAGTACCAAGAGACCCAGTACTTC. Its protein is CASSLEGKYQETQYF.

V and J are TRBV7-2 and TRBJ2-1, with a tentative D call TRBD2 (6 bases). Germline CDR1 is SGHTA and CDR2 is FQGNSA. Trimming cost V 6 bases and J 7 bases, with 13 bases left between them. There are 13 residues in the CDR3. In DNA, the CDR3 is TGTGCCAGCAGTCTAATGGAGGGGAATGAGCAGTTCTTC. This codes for CASSLMEGNEQFF.

CDR3 residues: CASSLGRAGGHTDTQYF. The CDR3 DNA reads as TGTGCCAGCAGCTTAGGACGGGCTGGCGGGCACACAGATACGCAGTATTTT. This chain joins TRBV7-9 and TRBJ2-3; D perhaps matches TRBD2 (5 bases). Trimming stripped 1 base from V and 2 bases from J, with 16 bases between. Germline loops: CDR1 SEHNR, CDR2 FQNEAQ (reference sequence). This CDR3 comprises 17 residues. Combining the CDR3 with reference TRBV7-9 and TRBJ2-3 gives the whole variable domain DTGVSQNPRHKITKRGQNVTFRCDPISEHNRLYWYRQTLGQGPEFLTYFQNEAQLEKSRLLSDRFSAERPKGSFSTLEIQRTEQGDSAMYLCASSLGRAGGHTDTQYFGPGTRLTVL.